This T cell receptor (beta chain) was identified during a study of OX40 agonist ivuxolimab in advanced cancers. About the research overall: Of mixed ages from about 23 to 79 and averaging 60 years, the group was approximately 84% male. Three patients showed partial responses: one hepatocellular carcinoma and two cutaneous melanoma cases. Overall study findings and caveats: More expanded clones were found, on average, in CD8+ than in CD4+ T cells.

Clones were read by immunoSEQ multiplex PCR, and TCRdb kept only the in-frame ones, dropping some. The sample carries tens of thousands of clones, about nine tenths recorded once. About this clone itself: Its antigen is still unknown.

The CDR3 sequence is 12 residues long. The germline CDR1 and CDR2 sequences are SGHDT and YYEEEE. V lost 1 base to trimming and J lost 8 bases, with 7 bases between them. The sample in question was CD4+ or CD8+ T cells sorted from blood, obtained in a trial of the OX40 agonist ivuxolimab. This rearrangement joins TRBV5-6 to TRBJ2-1; D unresolved. This TCR came from an adult with an advanced solid tumor such as melanoma, head and neck, liver or kidney cancer. This CDR3 reads CASSLLGDEQFF. CDR3 DNA: TGTGCCAGCAGCTTGCTCGGTGATGAGCAGTTCTTC.